The present entry profiles one TCR beta chain with its context. The germline V gene has CDR1 MGHDK and CDR2 SYGVNS. V was clipped by 5 bases and J by 2 bases, with 7 bases between them. The CDR3 has 13 amino acids. This sample was included in a study of OX40 agonist ivuxolimab in advanced cancers. Only in-frame clones appear in the TCRdb table, and some are missing; sequencing was by immunoSEQ multiplex PCR. This table has more than 80,000 clones, 90% to 95% appearing once. The input for sequencing was CD4+ or CD8+ T cells sorted from blood, taken in a trial of the OX40 agonist ivuxolimab. The chain uses TRBV25-1 and TRBJ2-1; the D is unclear. This TCR was sampled from an adult with an advanced solid tumor such as melanoma, head and neck, liver or kidney cancer. CDR3 protein: CASSLSTYNEQFF. CDR3 nucleotide sequence: TGTGCCAGCAGTTTATCAACCTACAATGAGCAGTTCTTC.